Listed below are T cell receptor beta chains from one sample, sequenced in a study of blood T cell repertoires in COVID-19. Using immunoSEQ multiplex PCR, the repertoire was profiled, and TCRdb retains in-frame clones only, with some absent. Of 98,000 or so clones detected, about 87% appear once; the ten largest clones hold roughly 15%. The sample comprised peripheral blood. All receptors derive from a man aged 50-60 years with acute or convalescent COVID-19. Each CDR3 is given with its conserved first and last residue. A D gene is named only where the DNA matches it firmly. Not all rows give a size; the values are once, few, many and, for expanded clones, a class.

v_call: TRBV5-1
clone_size: -
j_call: TRBJ2-7
d_call: TRBD2
cdr3_nt: TGCGCCAGCAGCTCACCTACTAGCGGGAGTAGCGAGCAGTACTTC
cdr3_aa: CASSSPTSGSSEQYF

v_call: TRBV7-6
clone_size: -
j_call: TRBJ2-1
d_call: -
cdr3_nt: TGTGCCAGCAGCTTAATCGGACAGGGGGCGACTAGCGGGCTGAATGAGCAGTTCTTC
cdr3_aa: CASSLIGQGATSGLNEQFF

v_call: TRBV6-5
clone_size: -
j_call: TRBJ1-5
d_call: -
cdr3_nt: TGTGCCAGCACCCCAATGAGGGATCAGCCCCAGCATTTT
cdr3_aa: CASTPMRDQPQHF

v_call: TRBV19
clone_size: -
j_call: TRBJ2-5
d_call: TRBD1
cdr3_nt: TGTGCCAGTGGGAGGGGACAGGGCCACGAGACCCAGTACTTC
cdr3_aa: CASGRGQGHETQYF

v_call: TRBV11-1
clone_size: -
j_call: TRBJ2-5
d_call: -
cdr3_nt: TGTGCCAGCAGACAGGGTGGTGGGGGTCAAGAGACCCAGTACTTC
cdr3_aa: CASRQGGGGQETQYF

v_call: TRBV7-2
clone_size: -
j_call: TRBJ2-7
d_call: -
cdr3_nt: TGTGCCAGCAGGGGGACACTTTCCTACGAGCAGTACTTC
cdr3_aa: CASRGTLSYEQYF

v_call: TRBV27
clone_size: once
j_call: TRBJ1-1
d_call: -
cdr3_nt: TGTGCCAGCAGTTTCTCGGTCGGGGGTACTGAAGCTTTCTTT
cdr3_aa: CASSFSVGGTEAFF

v_call: TRBV28
clone_size: -
j_call: TRBJ2-7
d_call: -
cdr3_nt: TGTGCCAGCAGTTTATTAGAGTCGACCTACGAGCAGTACTTC
cdr3_aa: CASSLLESTYEQYF

v_call: TRBV5-6
clone_size: few
j_call: TRBJ2-7
d_call: -
cdr3_nt: TGTGCCAGCAGCTTAAGTTTCAGGTCCTCCTACGAGCAGTACTTC
cdr3_aa: CASSLSFRSSYEQYF

v_call: TRBV24-1
clone_size: -
j_call: TRBJ2-5
d_call: -
cdr3_nt: TGTGCCACCAGTGAGCGGGGCTCGGGACGGTCGCGGGAGACCCAGTACTTC
cdr3_aa: CATSERGSGRSRETQYF

v_call: TRBV3-1/TRBV3-2
clone_size: -
j_call: TRBJ2-7
d_call: TRBD2
cdr3_nt: TGTGCCAGCAGCCAAGCCGGACTAGCGGGAGGGCCGTTCTACGAGCAGTACTTC
cdr3_aa: CASSQAGLAGGPFYEQYF

v_call: TRBV6-1
clone_size: once
j_call: TRBJ2-3
d_call: TRBD1
cdr3_nt: TGTGCCAGCAGTGCAGTGGTATCGGGACAGGGGAAAGATACGCAGTATTTT
cdr3_aa: CASSAVVSGQGKDTQYF

v_call: TRBV4-1
clone_size: -
j_call: TRBJ1-1
d_call: -
cdr3_nt: TGCGCCAGCAGCCAAACCCCAGAGGGTGAGGGAGCTTTCTTT
cdr3_aa: CASSQTPEGEGAFF

v_call: TRBV5-1
clone_size: -
j_call: TRBJ1-1
d_call: -
cdr3_nt: TGCGCCAGCAGCTACGGGACTATTGAAGCTTTCTTT
cdr3_aa: CASSYGTIEAFF

v_call: TRBV5-1
clone_size: once
j_call: TRBJ2-5
d_call: -
cdr3_nt: TGCGCCAGCAGCTTGGGGAGCCAAGAGACCCAGTACTTC
cdr3_aa: CASSLGSQETQYF

v_call: TRBV5-4
clone_size: -
j_call: TRBJ2-1
d_call: TRBD1
cdr3_nt: TGTGCCAGCAGCGGGGACAGCACGAATGAGCAGTTCTTC
cdr3_aa: CASSGDSTNEQFF

v_call: TRBV5-1
clone_size: -
j_call: TRBJ2-7
d_call: TRBD2
cdr3_nt: TGCGCCAGCAGCTTGGAAGGCGGGAGCTCCTACGAGCAGTACTTC
cdr3_aa: CASSLEGGSSYEQYF

v_call: TRBV12-3/TRBV12-4
clone_size: -
j_call: TRBJ2-4
d_call: -
cdr3_nt: TGTGCCAGCATGGCCCGTACCAAAAACATTCAGTACTTC
cdr3_aa: CASMARTKNIQYF

v_call: TRBV5-1
clone_size: -
j_call: TRBJ2-2
d_call: -
cdr3_nt: TGCGCCAGCAGCTTGGCCGGGTTACCCACCGGGGAGCTGTTTTTT
cdr3_aa: CASSLAGLPTGELFF

v_call: TRBV19
clone_size: -
j_call: TRBJ1-5
d_call: TRBD1
cdr3_nt: TGTGCCAGTAGTAACCCTAACAGGGGTGGGCCCCAGCATTTT
cdr3_aa: CASSNPNRGGPQHF

v_call: TRBV3-1/TRBV3-2
clone_size: -
j_call: TRBJ2-7
d_call: -
cdr3_nt: TGTGCCAGCAGCTACACCCTGAGGAGCGAGCAGTACTTC
cdr3_aa: CASSYTLRSEQYF

v_call: TRBV19
clone_size: once
j_call: TRBJ2-6
d_call: -
cdr3_nt: TGTGCCAGTAGCCTAATAGTCGCTGGGGCCAACGTCCTGACTTTC
cdr3_aa: CASSLIVAGANVLTF

v_call: TRBV3-1/TRBV3-2
clone_size: -
j_call: TRBJ2-5
d_call: TRBD1
cdr3_nt: TGTGCCAGCAGCTCTACAGGGGTACAAGAGACCCAGTACTTC
cdr3_aa: CASSSTGVQETQYF

v_call: TRBV5-1
clone_size: -
j_call: TRBJ1-1
d_call: TRBD1
cdr3_nt: TGCGCCAGCAGCTTTAAGACAGGGTTGAGGAGCACTGAAGCTTTCTTT
cdr3_aa: CASSFKTGLRSTEAFF

v_call: TRBV5-1
clone_size: -
j_call: TRBJ2-7
d_call: TRBD1
cdr3_nt: TGCGCCAGCAGCTTGGGGGACAGGGTATCCGAGCAGTACTTC
cdr3_aa: CASSLGDRVSEQYF

v_call: TRBV9
clone_size: -
j_call: TRBJ2-7
d_call: TRBD1
cdr3_nt: TGTGCCAGCAGCGTAGAGGAAGGGACAGCCAGCTACGAGCAGTACTTC
cdr3_aa: CASSVEEGTASYEQYF

v_call: TRBV25-1
clone_size: -
j_call: TRBJ2-2
d_call: -
cdr3_nt: TGTGCCAGCAGTGACAGGGCTAACACCGGGGAGCTGTTTTTT
cdr3_aa: CASSDRANTGELFF

v_call: TRBV24-1
clone_size: -
j_call: TRBJ1-5
d_call: -
cdr3_nt: TGTGCACCAGGGAACCTTAGCAATCAGCCCCAGCATTTT
cdr3_aa: CAPGNLSNQPQHF

v_call: TRBV25-1
clone_size: -
j_call: TRBJ2-5
d_call: -
cdr3_nt: TGTGCCAGCACTAAGAACCAAGAGACCCAGTACTTC
cdr3_aa: CASTKNQETQYF

v_call: TRBV7-9
clone_size: -
j_call: TRBJ1-6
d_call: -
cdr3_nt: TGTGCCAGCAGCTTAAGCCGTAATTCACCCCTCCACTTT
cdr3_aa: CASSLSRNSPLHF

v_call: TRBV20-1
clone_size: -
j_call: TRBJ2-1
d_call: TRBD2
cdr3_nt: TGCAGTGCTAGTGGGGACTACCTTCATGAGCAGTTCTTC
cdr3_aa: CSASGDYLHEQFF

v_call: TRBV5-6
clone_size: -
j_call: TRBJ2-3
d_call: TRBD2
cdr3_nt: TGTGCCAGCAGCTTGGGGGCGGGAGGCGCCACAGATACGCAGTATTTT
cdr3_aa: CASSLGAGGATDTQYF

v_call: TRBV10-3
clone_size: -
j_call: TRBJ2-7
d_call: -
cdr3_nt: TGTGCCATCAGTTCACAGACAGAGACACCTCCTAACGAGCAGTACTTC
cdr3_aa: CAISSQTETPPNEQYF

v_call: TRBV4-2
clone_size: once
j_call: TRBJ2-1
d_call: -
cdr3_nt: TGTGCCAGCAGCCAAGATAGGGAGAAGCAGTTCTTC
cdr3_aa: CASSQDREKQFF

v_call: TRBV27
clone_size: -
j_call: TRBJ1-2
d_call: TRBD1
cdr3_nt: TGTGCCAGCAGTTTAAGGGGGCAGGTGGAGGGCTACACCTTC
cdr3_aa: CASSLRGQVEGYTF

v_call: TRBV14
clone_size: -
j_call: TRBJ1-2
d_call: -
cdr3_nt: TGTGCCAGCAGCCAGGTACAAAGCTATGGCTACACCTTC
cdr3_aa: CASSQVQSYGYTF

v_call: TRBV7-3
clone_size: -
j_call: TRBJ2-2
d_call: TRBD1
cdr3_nt: TGTGCCAGCAGCGCGGGACAGGGTAACACCGGGGAGCTGTTTTTT
cdr3_aa: CASSAGQGNTGELFF

v_call: TRBV9
clone_size: few
j_call: TRBJ1-1
d_call: -
cdr3_nt: TGTGCCAGCAGGGGGCAAATGAACACTGAAGCTTTCTTT
cdr3_aa: CASRGQMNTEAFF

v_call: TRBV6-4
clone_size: -
j_call: TRBJ2-3
d_call: -
cdr3_nt: TGTGCCAGCAGTGAGGATTACAGAGATACGCAGTATTTT
cdr3_aa: CASSEDYRDTQYF

v_call: TRBV24-1
clone_size: -
j_call: TRBJ2-7
d_call: TRBD1
cdr3_nt: TGTGCCACCAGTGATCCCGATACCGGGACAGGGAACTACGAGCAGTACTTC
cdr3_aa: CATSDPDTGTGNYEQYF

v_call: TRBV12-5
clone_size: -
j_call: TRBJ2-1
d_call: -
cdr3_nt: TGTGCTAGTGGTAATTCCGACAGGGGAGGGAACAATGAGCAGTTCTTC
cdr3_aa: CASGNSDRGGNNEQFF

v_call: TRBV20-1
clone_size: once
j_call: TRBJ1-2
d_call: TRBD1
cdr3_nt: TGCAGTGGAAGGACAGGCTATGGCTACACCTTC
cdr3_aa: CSGRTGYGYTF

v_call: TRBV6-5
clone_size: -
j_call: TRBJ2-1
d_call: TRBD2
cdr3_nt: TGTGCCAGCAGTTACTCTTCTCTAGCGGGAGGGGGTGAGCAGTTCTTC
cdr3_aa: CASSYSSLAGGGEQFF

v_call: TRBV11-3
clone_size: -
j_call: TRBJ2-2
d_call: -
cdr3_nt: TGTGCCAGCAGCCCTACCCGATGGACCGGGGAGCTGTTTTTT
cdr3_aa: CASSPTRWTGELFF

v_call: TRBV13
clone_size: -
j_call: TRBJ2-1
d_call: TRBD2
cdr3_nt: TGTGCCAGCAGCTTAACTAGCGGGGACAATGAGCAGTTCTTC
cdr3_aa: CASSLTSGDNEQFF

v_call: TRBV7-9
clone_size: -
j_call: TRBJ2-5
d_call: -
cdr3_nt: TGTGCCAGCAGCTTACAAGGGGTACTGGTTCAAGAGACCCAGTACTTC
cdr3_aa: CASSLQGVLVQETQYF

v_call: TRBV19
clone_size: -
j_call: TRBJ1-5
d_call: TRBD1
cdr3_nt: TGTGCCAGTAGTCGACGGACAGGGGAAAGAACCCAGCCCCAGCATTTT
cdr3_aa: CASSRRTGERTQPQHF

v_call: TRBV6-5
clone_size: -
j_call: TRBJ1-4
d_call: -
cdr3_nt: TGTGCCAGCAGTTACACCAAACAGGGAAGGGTGTTTTTT
cdr3_aa: CASSYTKQGRVFF

v_call: TRBV10-1
clone_size: -
j_call: TRBJ2-3
d_call: TRBD2
cdr3_nt: TGCGCCAGCAGTGATTCTAGCGGGAGCACAGATACGCAGTATTTT
cdr3_aa: CASSDSSGSTDTQYF

v_call: TRBV11-2
clone_size: -
j_call: TRBJ2-1
d_call: -
cdr3_nt: TGTGCCAGCAGCTTAGTCGGGCGGGGCGGGACCTACAATGAGCAGTTCTTC
cdr3_aa: CASSLVGRGGTYNEQFF

v_call: TRBV28
clone_size: -
j_call: TRBJ2-4
d_call: TRBD1
cdr3_nt: TGTGCCAGCAGTCCCGGGACAGGGGGGAACATTCAGTACTTC
cdr3_aa: CASSPGTGGNIQYF

v_call: TRBV18
clone_size: -
j_call: TRBJ2-7
d_call: TRBD2
cdr3_nt: TGTGCCAGCTCACCATTAGCGGGAGACGAGCAGTACTTC
cdr3_aa: CASSPLAGDEQYF

v_call: TRBV3-1/TRBV3-2
clone_size: -
j_call: TRBJ2-1
d_call: -
cdr3_nt: TGTGCCAGCAGCCCCCGGGTGGTGGATGAGCAGTTCTTC
cdr3_aa: CASSPRVVDEQFF

v_call: TRBV29-1
clone_size: -
j_call: TRBJ2-1
d_call: TRBD2
cdr3_nt: TGCAGCGTTGGCGTTAGCGGGAGGCTTTACAATGAGCAGTTCTTC
cdr3_aa: CSVGVSGRLYNEQFF